The rows below give T cell receptor beta chains drawn from one sample of a study of control samples from healthy donors and cancer patients. The protocol was immunoSEQ multiplex PCR, while the TCRdb copy is restricted to in-frame clones and leaves out a portion. The sample lists tens of thousands of clones, around 89% seen once, with around an eighth in the top ten. Sequencing was done on a sample of blood. The receptors stem from a woman aged 70-85 years in good health. Both conserved end residues are part of each CDR3. The D gene is left open where the match is weak. A clone size is listed for some rows: how often the clone was seen (once, few, many), or a class if it is expanded.

TGTGCCAGCAGTTATGGGGCCGCGCGCACTGAAGCTTTCTTT CASSYGAARTEAFF TRBJ1-1 . TRBV28 . 14
TGTGCCAGCAGCTTGGGGGAAAACTATGGCTACACCTTC CASSLGENYGYTF TRBJ1-2 . TRBV5-6 . 13
TGTGCCAGCAGTATTCGGGAGGTCTCACCCCTCCACTTT CASSIREVSPLHF TRBJ1-6 . TRBV11-2 . 13
TGTGCCAGCAGCCCCGGAGGGAATGAGCAGTTCTTC CASSPGGNEQFF TRBJ2-1 few TRBV7-3 . 12
TGTGCCAGCAGCTTAAGGGGACAGGGTTATGGCTACACCTTC CASSLRGQGYGYTF TRBJ1-2 . TRBV7-3 TRBD1 14
TGTGCCAGCAGTTTCAACAGGGACACTGAAGCTTTCTTT CASSFNRDTEAFF TRBJ1-1 once TRBV12-3/TRBV12-4 . 13
TGCAGCGTTGGGGTGGTGGATACGCAGTATTTT CSVGVVDTQYF TRBJ2-3 . TRBV29-1 . 11
TGTGCCAGCAGTGAGGACCGAACCTCTAACTATGGCTACACCTTC CASSEDRTSNYGYTF TRBJ1-2 once TRBV2 . 15
TGTGCCAGCAGCTTGATGGCGGCCTACAACAATGAGCAGTTCTTC CASSLMAAYNNEQFF TRBJ2-1 . TRBV7-3 . 15
TGTGCCAGCAGTGAAGATTGGAGGGTTGAGGCTTTCTTT CASSEDWRVEAFF TRBJ1-1 . TRBV2 . 13
TGCAGTGCTAGCCAGGAGCGGACCCAGTACTTC CSASQERTQYF TRBJ2-5 . TRBV20-1 . 11
TGTGCCAGCAGTGGGGCTAGCGGTACCTACGAGCAGTACTTC CASSGASGTYEQYF TRBJ2-7 . TRBV6-2/TRBV6-3 TRBD2 14
TGTGCCAGCAGCTCCCAGACTAGCGGGAGAGCCACCGGGGAGCTGTTTTTT CASSSQTSGRATGELFF TRBJ2-2 . TRBV9 TRBD2 17
TGCGCCAGCAGCTTGGAAGGCAGCTCCAACTATGGCTACACCTTC CASSLEGSSNYGYTF TRBJ1-2 once TRBV5-1 . 15
TGTGCCACCAGCAGAGATACAGGGACCGGGGAGCTGTTTTTT CATSRDTGTGELFF TRBJ2-2 . TRBV15 . 14
TGCGCCAGCAGTGGTCAGTACTTAGATACGCAGTATTTT CASSGQYLDTQYF TRBJ2-3 . TRBV10-1 . 13
TGTGCCAGCAGCTTTCTAGCGGGGGACGTAGGGGAGACCCAGTACTTC CASSFLAGDVGETQYF TRBJ2-5 . TRBV5-6 TRBD2 16
TGTGCCAGCAAATTAACGGGAACCCCGAACACCGGGGAGCTGTTTTTT CASKLTGTPNTGELFF TRBJ2-2 . TRBV27 . 16
TGTGCCAGCAGCTCTGGACAGTGGGGAATGGGGAACTCACCCCTCCACTTT CASSSGQWGMGNSPLHF TRBJ1-6 . TRBV5-8 . 17
TGTGCCAGCAGCGGGAGACTAGCGGGGCAAGAGACCCAGTACTTC CASSGRLAGQETQYF TRBJ2-5 once TRBV9 TRBD2 15
TGCGCCAGCAGCCAAGATACGAATAGCTTTGTTGAGCAGTTCTTC CASSQDTNSFVEQFF TRBJ2-1 few TRBV4-3 . 15
TGTGCCAGCAGCCAGGAAATTGGACTAGCGGGGAACTACGAGCAGTACTTC CASSQEIGLAGNYEQYF TRBJ2-7 . TRBV3-1/TRBV3-2 TRBD2 17
TGTGCCAGCAGTTACCAAGGACAGGGGGCCACCGGGGAGCTGTTTTTT CASSYQGQGATGELFF TRBJ2-2 . TRBV6-5 TRBD1 16
TGTGCCAGTAGTATGGGACAGCCACCTAACTATGGCTACACCTTC CASSMGQPPNYGYTF TRBJ1-2 . TRBV19 TRBD1 15
TGTGCCAGCAGCTTAGAACTTTACAATGAGCAGTTCTTC CASSLELYNEQFF TRBJ2-1 . TRBV11-2 . 13
TGTGCCAGCAGTTTGAGGGGAGACACGGATACGCAGTATTTT CASSLRGDTDTQYF TRBJ2-3 . TRBV6-5 . 14
TGTGCCAGCTCACCAGTTGCCGGGACTAGCGGAGCTTCTAGCACAGATACGCAGTATTTT CASSPVAGTSGASSTDTQYF TRBJ2-3 . TRBV18 TRBD2 20
TGCGCCAGCAGCTTGTTTCAGGGTGATCAGCCCCAGCATTTT CASSLFQGDQPQHF TRBJ1-5 . TRBV4-1 . 14
TGTGCCAGCAGTGCCGAGGAAGGCGAATACGAGCAGTACTTC CASSAEEGEYEQYF TRBJ2-7 few TRBV25-1 . 14
TGTGCCAGCAGTTACGTTAGGGGGGAGACTGAAGCTTTCTTT CASSYVRGETEAFF TRBJ1-1 . TRBV6-5 . 14
TGTGCCAGCAGTGAAGTTGGATACAGGGCTGGAAACACCATATATTTT CASSEVGYRAGNTIYF TRBJ1-3 . TRBV2 . 16
TGTGCCACACAAGCCCACCATGGCTACACCTTC CATQAHHGYTF TRBJ1-2 . TRBV19 . 11